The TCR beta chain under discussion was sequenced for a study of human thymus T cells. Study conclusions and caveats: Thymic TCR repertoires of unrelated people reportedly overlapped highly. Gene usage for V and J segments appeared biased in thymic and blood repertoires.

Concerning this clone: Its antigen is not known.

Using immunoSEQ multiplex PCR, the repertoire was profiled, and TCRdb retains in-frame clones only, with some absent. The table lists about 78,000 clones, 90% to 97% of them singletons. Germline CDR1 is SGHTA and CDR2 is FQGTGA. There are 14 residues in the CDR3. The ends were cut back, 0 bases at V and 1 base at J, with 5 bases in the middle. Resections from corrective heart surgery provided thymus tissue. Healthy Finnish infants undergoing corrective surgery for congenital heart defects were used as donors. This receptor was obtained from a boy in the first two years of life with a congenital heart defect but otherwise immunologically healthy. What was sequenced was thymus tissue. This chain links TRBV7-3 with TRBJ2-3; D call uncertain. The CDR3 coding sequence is TGTGCCAGCAGCTTAACGCCCGGCACAGATACGCAGTATTTT. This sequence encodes CASSLTPGTDTQYF.